This T cell receptor (beta chain) comes out of a study of T cell clonotyping in hematopoietic cell transplantation. This clone has just a few counts. V lost 6 bases to trimming and J lost 1 base, with 10 bases between them. Germline CDR1 is MNHEY and CDR2 is SVGAGI. This CDR3 comprises 15 residues. Assay used: immunoSEQ multiplex PCR; TCRdb lists only in-frame clones, some missing. The data show tens of thousands of clones, approximately 80% seen once. The time point is: recipient sample about 28 days before transplant, after cytoreduction. This specimen was peripheral blood mononuclear cells, taken before stem cell transplant. The rearrangement uses TRBV6-5 and TRBJ2-6, with D hard to call. The receptor comes from a man between 60 and 75 years old with myelodysplastic syndrome. Some clones in this sample may be carry-over from other donors' samples. The CDR3 is CASRILGSGANVLTF. The CDR3 DNA sequence: TGTGCCAGCAGAATTTTGGGATCTGGGGCCAACGTCCTGACTTTC.